This T cell receptor (beta chain) derives from a study of shared clonotypes between healthy human individuals. The repertoire was sequenced with immunoSEQ multiplex PCR; TCRdb's copy has only in-frame clones and lacks some. Counted here are roughly 1 million clones, approximately 80% occurring once; the ten biggest clones make up about 0.52%. The trim removed 4 bases at V and 6 bases at J, leaving 4 bases unmatched. The CDR3 contains 14 residues. CDR1 MGHRA and CDR2 YSYEKL come from the germline V gene. In its sample, this clone was seen many times. The antigen remains undetermined. Other DNA sequences in this specimen translate into the identical CDR3. Points from the study as a whole: The generation probabilities recorded for non-shared clonotypes fell below those of clonotypes shared by all four donors.

The receptor was derived from a young man in good health. Some clones in this sample may be carry-over from other donors' samples. Source material: memory CD4+ T cells from PBMCs. Regarding subset: CD45RA-negative fraction. The chain recombines TRBV4-1 with TRBJ2-1, with TRBD2 identical over 9 bases. In DNA form, the CDR3 reads TGCGCCAGCAGCCGCGGGGGGGCGGGCAATGAGCAGTTCTTC. Translated, it gives CASSRGGAGNEQFF.